One sample yielded the 21 T cell receptor beta chains listed below, sequenced in a study of cytomegalovirus exposure and HLA in healthy donors. A multiplex PCR was run with 60 Vbeta primers and 13 Jbeta primers. Generated by immunoSEQ multiplex PCR, the TCRdb table keeps only in-frame clones and is missing some. The sample lists 150,000 to 200,000 clones, around 80% occurring once. Material for sequencing was PBMCs. The receptors come from a female donor in good health and CMV-seronegative.

In this sample, this clone turned up once. This sequence joins TRBV5-1 and TRBJ2-7; no definite D call. Germline V gene sequence: CDR1 SGHRS, CDR2 YFSETQ. The CDR3 has 14 residues. V was pared by 0 bases and J by 0 bases, with 7 bases between. The CDR3 protein is CASSLGQNSYEQYF. CDR3 DNA sequence: TGCGCCAGCAGCTTGGGGCAGAACTCCTACGAGCAGTACTTC.

This chain joins TRBV4-3 and TRBJ2-3, with D unclear. V was trimmed by 4 bases and J by 3 bases, leaving 11 bases between them. This CDR3 has 14 residues. The germline V gene has CDR1 LGHNA and CDR2 YSLEER. The CDR3 here is CASSPIVATDTQYF. For the CDR3, the DNA is TGCGCCAGCAGCCCAATCGTGGCAACAGATACGCAGTATTTT.

This chain uses TRBV18 with TRBJ2-7, with D tentatively TRBD1 (5 bases). The V gene's germline CDR1 is KGHSH and CDR2 LQKENI. The CDR3 covers 13 residues. V lost 2 bases and J lost 3, with 8 bases in between. The CDR3 is CASSPTGVYEQYF. The CDR3, as DNA: TGTGCCAGCTCACCAACAGGAGTCTACGAGCAGTACTTC.

This clone was recorded a few times. The CDR3 coding sequence is TGCGCCAGCAGCGAGGACAGGGGGAACACCGGGGAGCTGTTTTTT. It is translated as CASSEDRGNTGELFF. The rearrangement links TRBV5-1 to TRBJ2-2, with 9 bases that match TRBD1. J was trimmed by 1 base and V by 4 bases; bases with no gene match: 2. The CDR3 consists of 15 residues. CDR1 and CDR2 from the germline V gene are SGHRS and YFSETQ.

The chain carries TRBV6-1 and TRBJ2-5; D ambiguous. The CDR3 has 13 amino acids. Per the germline V gene, CDR1 is MNHNS and CDR2 is SASEGT. Trimming pared 3 bases from V and 1 base from J, leaving 6 bases between. The CDR3 loop reads CASSDYRQETQYF. CDR3 DNA: TGTGCCAGCAGTGACTACCGCCAAGAGACCCAGTACTTC.

This chain links TRBV7-3 with TRBJ2-2, with TRBD1 identical over 8 bases. The CDR3 covers 14 residues. Germline V gene data show CDR1 as SGHTA and CDR2 as FQGTGA. V was pared by 5 bases and J by 7 bases, with 6 bases of the junction left unmatched. DNA for the CDR3: TGTGCCAGCAGCCTCCAGGGGGCCGGCGGGGAGCTGTTTTTT. Its protein is CASSLQGAGGELFF.

This chain links TRBV6-5 with TRBJ1-4, with D tentatively TRBD1 (6 bases). This CDR3 spans 15 amino acids. Germline values: CDR1 MNHEY, CDR2 SVGAGI. V was pared by 3 bases and J by 8 bases, with 16 bases between. The CDR3 coding sequence is TGTGCCAGCAGTTATGGTCCACAGGGCCAGGAAAAACTGTTTTTT. It is translated as CASSYGPQGQEKLFF.

This clone was detected a few times. The genes are TRBV30 and TRBJ1-1; D is undetermined. Looked up from germline, CDR1 is GTSNPN and CDR2 is SVGIG (reference sequence). The CDR3 consists of 14 residues. The CDR3 sequence: CAKGALGINTEAFF. CDR3 in DNA: TGTGCGAAGGGTGCCCTCGGGATTAACACTGAAGCTTTCTTT. Full variable domain (rest looked up from reference TRBV30 and TRBJ1-1): SQTIHQWPATLVQPVGSPLSLECTVEGTSNPNLYWYRQAAGRGLQLLFYSVGIGQISSEVPQNLSASRPQDRQFILSSKKLLLSDSGFYLCAKGALGINTEAFFGQGTRLTVV.

This sequence joins TRBV9 and TRBJ1-2; TRBD1 aligns across 8 bases. The J segment lost 4 bases and the V segment lost 0 bases, leaving 5 bases of the junction unmatched. Germline V gene data show CDR1 as SGDLS and CDR2 as YYNGEE. CDR3 length equals 15 residues. CDR3 nucleotide sequence: TGTGCCAGCAGCGTAGCTGGACAGGGAGTCTATGGCTACACCTTC. Protein: CASSVAGQGVYGYTF.

The chain employs TRBV7-9 and TRBJ2-7; TRBD2 matches at 8 bases. The germline gives CDR1 SEHNR, CDR2 FQNEAQ (reference sequence). The V segment lost 7 bases and the J segment 1 base; nucleotides outside the gene matches: 6. The CDR3 runs 14 residues. The CDR3 here is CASTGRAGSYEQYF. The CDR3, as DNA: TGTGCCAGCACCGGGAGGGCTGGGTCCTACGAGCAGTACTTC.

The chain is built from TRBV2 and TRBJ1-6; D is perhaps TRBD1 (5 bases). Per the germline V gene, CDR1 is SNHLY and CDR2 is FYNNEI. Trimming cost V 6 bases and J 6 bases, with 15 bases left between them. The CDR3 is made up of 15 amino acids. DNA for the CDR3: TGTGCCAGCAGAGAAAGGGTACAGGTTAATTCACCCCTCCACTTT. Protein product: CASRERVQVNSPLHF.

J is TRBJ1-2 and V is TRBV25-1; weak D call: TRBD1 (6 bases). Looked up from germline, CDR1 is MGHDK and CDR2 is SYGVNS. The ends were cut back, 2 bases at V and 8 bases at J, with 18 bases in the middle. The CDR3 consists of 15 residues. The CDR3 region is CASSEQAGDLFGYTF. The DNA for the CDR3 is TGTGCCAGCAGTGAACAGGCAGGGGATCTTTTCGGCTACACCTTC.

V gene TRBV4-2 combines with J gene TRBJ2-5; 7 bases are a match to TRBD2. The length of the CDR3 is 15 residues. The V gene's germline CDR1 is LGHNA and CDR2 YNFKEQ. The junction had 11 bases not matched to a gene; V was cut back by 6 bases and J by 4 bases. The CDR3 DNA reads as TGTGCCAGCAGGGGGGGGGAGGGGATGGGAGAGACCCAGTACTTC. This gives the protein CASRGGEGMGETQYF.

The V and J genes are TRBV10-3 and TRBJ2-1; possible D gene TRBD2, 6 bases. V lost 4 bases to trimming and J lost 5 bases, with 15 bases between them. The germline V gene encodes CDR1 ENHRY and CDR2 SYGVKD. This CDR3 is 15 amino acids long. The CDR3 DNA sequence: TGTGCCATCAGTGGAGGGGCGGGGCGGAACAATGAGCAGTTCTTC. Translation: CAISGGAGRNNEQFF.

CDR3 sequence reads: CASSQEGQEATGANVLTF. The CDR3 bases are TGCGCCAGCAGCCAAGAGGGACAGGAAGCCACTGGGGCCAACGTCCTGACTTTC. The chain combines TRBV4-3 with TRBJ2-6; 8 nucleotides align to TRBD1. Germline lookup yields CDR1 LGHNA and CDR2 YSLEER. Trimming took 0 bases from V and 2 from J; bases not matched to a gene: 6. The CDR3 loop spans 18 amino acids.

This clone appeared a few times. The chain links TRBV5-1 to TRBJ1-2; no reliable D call. Trimming shortened V by 0 bases and J by 7 bases, and 7 bases separated the two germline ends. Germline assignment: CDR1 SGHRS and CDR2 YFSETQ. This CDR3 is built from 12 residues. The CDR3 nucleotides are TGCGCCAGCAGCTTGGGGGAGGGTGGCTACACCTTC. It codes for CASSLGEGGYTF.

This clone was counted only a few times. The rearrangement uses TRBV20-1 and TRBJ2-7; D is uncertain. The CDR3 has 11 amino acids. Trimming removed 7 bases at V and 2 bases at J, with 9 bases between. The germline V gene has CDR1 DFQATT and CDR2 SNEGSKA (reference sequence). The CDR3 DNA sequence: TGCAGTGTTCGCGGAACCTACGAGCAGTACTTC. It encodes CSVRGTYEQYF.

CDR3 sequence (DNA): TGTGCCAGCAGTCCCCCCGGGACAGGCAACAATCAGCCCCAGCATTTT. It codes for CASSPPGTGNNQPQHF. V and J are TRBV28 and TRBJ1-5; TRBD1 matches at 8 bases. V shed 5 bases and J 3 bases; nucleotides not matched to a gene: 9. The CDR3 length is 16 residues. Germline V CDR1 and CDR2: MDHEN, SYDVKM.

The V call is TRBV5-4, the J call TRBJ2-7; 10 bases map to TRBD2. The CDR3 has 15 amino acids. The V and J ends lost 4 bases and 6 bases, in that order; junction bases with no gene match: 10. Germline V gene sequence: CDR1 SGHNT, CDR2 YYREEE (reference sequence). The CDR3 protein is CASSTKTSGIREQYF. DNA of the CDR3: TGTGCCAGCAGCACCAAAACTAGCGGGATACGCGAGCAGTACTTC.

The chain has TRBV6-5 and TRBJ2-7; D is unclear. Germline CDR1 is MNHEY and CDR2 is SVGAGI. CDR3 size: 14 residues. The germline V and J ends were trimmed by 6 bases and 3 bases, with 15 bases remaining between them. As DNA, the CDR3 is TGTGCCAGCAGCCGTCGACACAATAACTACGAGCAGTACTTC. Residues: CASSRRHNNYEQYF.

Only one count was recorded for this clone. V and J are TRBV7-9 and TRBJ2-1, with a possible D match to TRBD2 (6 bases). The V end lost 5 bases, the J end lost 8 bases, and 16 bases lay between the germline ends. Per the germline V gene, CDR1 is SEHNR and CDR2 is FQNEAQ (reference sequence). This CDR3 has 14 residues. Written as DNA, the CDR3 is TGTGCCAGCAGCCAATGGCAGGGAGGCCATGAGCAGTTCTTC. The encoded protein is CASSQWQGGHEQFF.